This section outlines one T cell receptor beta chain sequence together with its context. Its antigen is unknown. The data were obtained in a study of CD8+CD57+ T cells in acquired aplastic anemia. Study details: Mean DNA quantity obtained from sorted CD4+ and CD8+ cells was about 3.2 ug. Whole-study findings and limits: Found in both controls and patients were around 29 CD8+ CDR3 sequences.

CDR3 and TCR beta VDJ profiling relied on genomic DNA as the template. TCRdb re-called the reads through MiXCR, storing one row per CDR3 protein. The data contain about 160,000 distinct CDR3 sequences, more than 45% of them seen just once; the ten biggest clones take up approximately 2.8%. The patients chosen for sequencing had shown expansion of CD8+CD57+ cells (detected by flow cytometry). The patients, all of them, had severe acquired aplastic anemia. This sequence originates from a human donor with aplastic anemia. Sample: sorted CD4+, CD8+, or CD8+CD57+ T cells (not recorded which) from PBMCs.

CDR3 loop: CASSPKLDTEAFF. The CDR3, as DNA: TGTGCCAGCTCACCGAAACTGGACACTGAAGCTTTCTTT. This chain uses TRBV18 with TRBJ1-1; D remains ambiguous. Trimming shortened V by 3 bases and J by 3 bases, and 8 bases separated the two germline ends. CDR3 length: 13 amino acids. CDR1 KGHSH and CDR2 LQKENI come from the germline V gene.